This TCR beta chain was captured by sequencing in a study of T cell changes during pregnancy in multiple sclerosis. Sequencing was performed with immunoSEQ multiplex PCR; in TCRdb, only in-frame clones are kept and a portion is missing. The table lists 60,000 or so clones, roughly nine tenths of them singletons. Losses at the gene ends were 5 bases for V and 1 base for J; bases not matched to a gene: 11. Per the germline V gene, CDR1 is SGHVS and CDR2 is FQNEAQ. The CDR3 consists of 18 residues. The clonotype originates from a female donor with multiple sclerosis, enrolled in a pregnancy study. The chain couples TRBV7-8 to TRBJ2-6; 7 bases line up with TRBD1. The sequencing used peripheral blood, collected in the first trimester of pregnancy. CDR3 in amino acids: CASSDRQGPLSGANVLTF. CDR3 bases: TGTGCCAGCAGCGACCGACAGGGCCCTCTTTCTGGGGCCAACGTCCTGACTTTC.